This T cell receptor beta chain was recovered during a study of cytomegalovirus exposure and HLA in healthy donors. CDR3 size: 14 residues. Germline-derived CDR1 and CDR2 are GTSNPN and SVGIG (reference sequence). V lost 5 bases to trimming and J lost 5 bases; unmatched junction nucleotides: 8. 13 Jbeta primers and 60 Vbeta primers were used for the PCR. Using immunoSEQ multiplex PCR, the repertoire was profiled, and TCRdb retains in-frame clones only, with some absent. The sample has some 100,000 clones; under 80% are singletons. The receptor was derived from a man in his forties in good health and CMV-seronegative. The chain links TRBV30 to TRBJ2-5, with 10 positions matching TRBD2. Sequencing used PBMCs. CDR3 DNA: TGTGCCTGGGCAAGCGGGGGGGCCAGGGAGACCCAGTACTTC. Its translation: CAWASGGARETQYF.